A single sample gave rise to the 8 T cell receptor beta chains below, sequenced in a study of neoadjuvant anti-PD-1 for oral cavity cancer (dated by TCRdb to about 2021). The sample's time point label, in plain terms: after neoadjuvant nivolumab, at surgical resection. Library preparation employed the immunoSEQ multiplex PCR assay. The table comes from immuneACCESS by way of TCRdb, which keeps in-frame sequences with V and J called. Part of the clones is missing from these tables; in studies checked, under half for an unresolved V gene and the rest for unknown reasons. The sample table holds about 42,000 clones, of which 65% to 85% were seen once. 4.8% of the sample is in the top ten clones. The source was PBMCs, collected after nivolumab (anti-PD-1) treatment. All receptors come from a person aged 40 to 85 with oral cavity squamous cell carcinoma.

This chain connects TRBV13 to TRBJ2-2; 13 bases match TRBD2. The CDR3 totals 21 residues. V was pared by 1 base and J by 3 bases, with 14 bases of the junction left unmatched. CDR1 is PRHDT, CDR2 FYEKMQ, per germline (reference sequence). In nucleotides, the CDR3 is TGTGCCAGCAGCTTAGCTGAATTCCCCCCACTAGCGGGGGGGCACACCGGGGAGCTGTTTTTT. Its translation: CASSLAEFPPLAGGHTGELFF.

This clone has a handful of counts. The rearrangement uses TRBV29-1 and TRBJ1-1; unclear D gene. Germline lookup yields CDR1 SQVTM and CDR2 ANQGSEA. V lost 1 base and J 5 bases, leaving 8 bases between the germline ends. This CDR3 region has 12 residues. In DNA, the CDR3 is TGCAGCGTTGAAGGGGGTTGGACTGAAGCTTTCTTT. Translated, it gives CSVEGGWTEAFF.

V and J are TRBV11-2 and TRBJ2-2, with D perhaps TRBD1 (5 bases). The CDR3 is 16 amino acids. Per germline, CDR1 SGHAT and CDR2 FQNNGV. The V gene lost 1 base and the J gene lost 2 bases, with 11 bases spanning the gap. CDR3 region: CASSLASGYNTGELFF. In DNA, the CDR3 is TGTGCCAGCAGCTTAGCATCAGGGTATAACACCGGGGAGCTGTTTTTT.

The chain recombines TRBV30 with TRBJ1-1, with D tentatively TRBD1 (6 bases). The CDR3 totals 15 residues. Germline values: CDR1 GTSNPN, CDR2 SVGIG (reference sequence). Trimming pared 1 base from V and 0 bases from J, leaving 12 bases between. The CDR3 DNA reads as TGTGCCTGGAGTGGACGGACAGCCATGAACACTGAAGCTTTCTTT. This gives the protein CAWSGRTAMNTEAFF.

This clone was seen once. The V call is TRBV7-9, the J call TRBJ1-1; 9 positions agree with TRBD1. Germline lookup yields CDR1 SEHNR and CDR2 FQNEAQ (reference sequence). Trimming at V came to 4 bases and at J to 10 bases, leaving 10 bases not matched to a gene. There are 14 residues in the CDR3. CDR3 nucleotide sequence: TGTGCCAGCAGCTGGGAAATACAGGGGGCACCAGCTTTCTTT. This encodes CASSWEIQGAPAFF. Looking up the rest from reference TRBV7-9 and TRBJ1-1 gives the full variable domain: DTGVSQNPRHKITKRGQNVTFRCDPISEHNRLYWYRQTLGQGPEFLTYFQNEAQLEKSRLLSDRFSAERPKGSFSTLEIQRTEQGDSAMYLCASSWEIQGAPAFFGQGTRLTVV.

This chain uses TRBV10-2 with TRBJ2-2; TRBD2 matches 10 bases. CDR3 length: 15 amino acids. V shed 7 bases, J shed 2 bases, and the junction held 4 bases outside the gene matches. Germline values: CDR1 WSHSY, CDR2 SAAADI. The CDR3 nucleotides are TGCGCCAGCATCCCTAGCGGGAGAAACACCGGGGAGCTGTTTTTT. Residues: CASIPSGRNTGELFF.

The V call is TRBV7-2, the J call TRBJ1-5; 7 positions match TRBD1. In germline, CDR1 is SGHTA, CDR2 FQGNSA. This CDR3 region has 16 residues. The trim removed 5 bases at V and 2 bases at J, leaving 9 bases unmatched. The CDR3 DNA reads as TGTGCCAGCAGCCTTCGAGGGGGCGCGGGCAATCAGCCCCAGCATTTT. This gives the protein CASSLRGGAGNQPQHF.

This clone has more than one count but fewer than ten. This chain uses TRBV19 with TRBJ1-2, with a possible D match to TRBD1 (5 bases). CDR1 and CDR2 (germline): LNHDA, SQIVND (reference sequence). The CDR3 runs 15 residues. The V and J ends lost 6 bases and 5 bases respectively, with 19 bases between them. CDR3 nucleotides: TGTGCCAGTAGCCCTGGCCAGGGAATAGGGTATGGCTACACCTTC. It translates to CASSPGQGIGYGYTF. Full variable domain (rest looked up from reference TRBV19 and TRBJ1-2): DGGITQSPKYLFRKEGQNVTLSCEQNLNHDAMYWYRQDPGQGLRLIYYSQIVNDFQKGDIAEGYSVSREKKESFPLTVTSAQKNPTAFYLCASSPGQGIGYGYTFGSGTRLTVV.